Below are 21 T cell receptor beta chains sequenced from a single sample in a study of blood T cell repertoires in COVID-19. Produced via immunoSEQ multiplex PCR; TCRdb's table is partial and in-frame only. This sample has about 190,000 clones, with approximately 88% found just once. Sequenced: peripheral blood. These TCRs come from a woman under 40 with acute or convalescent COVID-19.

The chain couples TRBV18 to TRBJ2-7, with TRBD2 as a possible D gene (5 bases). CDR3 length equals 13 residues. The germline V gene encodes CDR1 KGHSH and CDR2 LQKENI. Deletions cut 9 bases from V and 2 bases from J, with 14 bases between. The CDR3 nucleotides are TGTGCCAGTTCTCCGGGGTTAACCTACGAGCAGTACTTC. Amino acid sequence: CASSPGLTYEQYF.

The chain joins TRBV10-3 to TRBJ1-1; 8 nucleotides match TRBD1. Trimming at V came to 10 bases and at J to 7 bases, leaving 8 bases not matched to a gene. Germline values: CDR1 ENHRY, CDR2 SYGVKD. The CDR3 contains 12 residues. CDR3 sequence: CATAGTGYEAFF. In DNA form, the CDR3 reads TGTGCCACCGCGGGGACAGGTTATGAAGCTTTCTTT.

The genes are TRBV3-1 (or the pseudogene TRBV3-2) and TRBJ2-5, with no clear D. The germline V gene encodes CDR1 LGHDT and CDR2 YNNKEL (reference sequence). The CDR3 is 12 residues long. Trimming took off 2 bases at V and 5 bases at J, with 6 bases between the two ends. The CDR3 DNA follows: TGTGCCAGCAGCCAATTCCTGGAGACCCAGTACTTC. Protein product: CASSQFLETQYF.

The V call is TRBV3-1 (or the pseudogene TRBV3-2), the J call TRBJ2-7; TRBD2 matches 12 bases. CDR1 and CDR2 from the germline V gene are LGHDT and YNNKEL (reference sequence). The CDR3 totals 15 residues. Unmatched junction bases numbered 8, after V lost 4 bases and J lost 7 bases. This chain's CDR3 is CASSPRTSGTGEQYF. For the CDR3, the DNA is TGTGCCAGCAGCCCCCGGACTAGCGGGACGGGGGAGCAGTACTTC.

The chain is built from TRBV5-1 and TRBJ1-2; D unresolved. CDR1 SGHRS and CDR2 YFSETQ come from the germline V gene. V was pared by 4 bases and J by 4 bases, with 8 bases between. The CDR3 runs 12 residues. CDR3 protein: CASSPGIYGYTF. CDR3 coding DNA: TGCGCCAGCAGCCCCGGGATCTATGGCTACACCTTC.

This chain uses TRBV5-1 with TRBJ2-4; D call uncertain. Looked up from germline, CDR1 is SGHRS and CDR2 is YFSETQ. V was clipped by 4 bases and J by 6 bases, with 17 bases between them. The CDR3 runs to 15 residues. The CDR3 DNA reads TGCGCCAGCAGCATTATGCCCCATTCGGGAAACATTCAGTACTTC. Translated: CASSIMPHSGNIQYF.

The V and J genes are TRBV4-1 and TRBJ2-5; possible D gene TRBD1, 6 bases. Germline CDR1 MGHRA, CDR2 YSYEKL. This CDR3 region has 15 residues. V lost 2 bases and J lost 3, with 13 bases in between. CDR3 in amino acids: CASSQSIYREETQYF. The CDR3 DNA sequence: TGCGCCAGCAGCCAATCTATTTACAGGGAAGAGACCCAGTACTTC.

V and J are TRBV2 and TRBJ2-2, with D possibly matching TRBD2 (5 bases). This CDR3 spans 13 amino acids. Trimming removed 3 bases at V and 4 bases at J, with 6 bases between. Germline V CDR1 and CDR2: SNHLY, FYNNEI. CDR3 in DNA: TGTGCCAGCAGTGATCGGGGCACCGGGGAGCTGTTTTTT. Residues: CASSDRGTGELFF.

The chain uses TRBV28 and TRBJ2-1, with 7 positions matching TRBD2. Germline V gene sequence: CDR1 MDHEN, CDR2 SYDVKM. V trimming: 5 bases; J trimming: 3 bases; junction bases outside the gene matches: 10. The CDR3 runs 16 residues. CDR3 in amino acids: CASSLPGAGFYNEQFF. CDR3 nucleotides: TGTGCCAGCAGTCTCCCAGGAGCGGGGTTCTACAATGAGCAGTTCTTC.

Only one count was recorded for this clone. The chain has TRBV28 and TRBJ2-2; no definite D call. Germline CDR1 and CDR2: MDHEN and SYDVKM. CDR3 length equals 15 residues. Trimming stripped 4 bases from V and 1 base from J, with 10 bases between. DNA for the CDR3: TGTGCCAGCAGTTCCTTCTCCTTGAACACCGGGGAGCTGTTTTTT. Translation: CASSSFSLNTGELFF.

The CDR3 DNA is TGTGCCACCCGAAAATCTGGAGAGGGCGGCGGGGAGCTGTTTTTT. The encoded protein is CATRKSGEGGGELFF. The V and J genes are TRBV10-3 and TRBJ2-2; tentative D call: TRBD2 (5 bases). The ends were cut back, 10 bases at V and 7 bases at J, with 22 bases in the middle. CDR1 and CDR2 (germline): ENHRY, SYGVKD. This CDR3 contains 15 residues.

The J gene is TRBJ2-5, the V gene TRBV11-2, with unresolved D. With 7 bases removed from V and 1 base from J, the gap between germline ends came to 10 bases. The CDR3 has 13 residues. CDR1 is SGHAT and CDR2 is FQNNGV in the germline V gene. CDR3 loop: CASTSLSQETQYF. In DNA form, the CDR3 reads TGTGCCAGCACCTCTTTGAGCCAAGAGACCCAGTACTTC.

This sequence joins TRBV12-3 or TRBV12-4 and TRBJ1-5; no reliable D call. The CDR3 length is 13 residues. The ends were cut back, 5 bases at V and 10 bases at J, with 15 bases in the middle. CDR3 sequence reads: CASSETRVKPQHF. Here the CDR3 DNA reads TGTGCCAGCAGTGAAACGAGGGTAAAACCCCAGCATTTT.

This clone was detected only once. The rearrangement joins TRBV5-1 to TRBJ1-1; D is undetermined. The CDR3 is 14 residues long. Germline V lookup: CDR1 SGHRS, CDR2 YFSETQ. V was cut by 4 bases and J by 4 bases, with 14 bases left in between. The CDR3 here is CASSGVGLRTEAFF. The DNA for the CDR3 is TGCGCCAGCAGCGGAGTCGGTTTGCGCACTGAAGCTTTCTTT.

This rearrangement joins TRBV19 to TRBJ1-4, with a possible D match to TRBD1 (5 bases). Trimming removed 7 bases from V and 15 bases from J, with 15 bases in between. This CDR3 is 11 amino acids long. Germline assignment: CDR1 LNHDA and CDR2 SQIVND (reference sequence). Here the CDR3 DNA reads TGTGCCAGTACCCTGAACCAACAGGTGTTTTTT. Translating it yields CASTLNQQVFF.

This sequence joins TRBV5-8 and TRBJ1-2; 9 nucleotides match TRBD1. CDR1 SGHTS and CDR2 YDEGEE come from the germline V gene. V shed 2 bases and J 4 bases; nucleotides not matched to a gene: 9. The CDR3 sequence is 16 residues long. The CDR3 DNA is TGTGCCAGCAGCTTCCCTACCGGGACAGGGACCTATGGCTACACCTTC. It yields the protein CASSFPTGTGTYGYTF.

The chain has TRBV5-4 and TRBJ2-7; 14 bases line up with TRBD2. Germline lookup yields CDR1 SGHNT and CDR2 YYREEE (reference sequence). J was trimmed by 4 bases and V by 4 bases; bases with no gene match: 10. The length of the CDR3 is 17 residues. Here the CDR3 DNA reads TGTGCCAGCAGCAGAGGACTAGCGGGAGGCCCTCCATACGAGCAGTACTTC. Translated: CASSRGLAGGPPYEQYF. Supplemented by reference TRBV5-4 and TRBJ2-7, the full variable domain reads ETGVTQSPTHLIKTRGQQVTLRCSSQSGHNTVSWYQQALGQGPQFIFQYYREEENGRGNFPPRFSGLQFPNYSSELNVNALELDDSALYLCASSRGLAGGPPYEQYFGPGTRLTVT.

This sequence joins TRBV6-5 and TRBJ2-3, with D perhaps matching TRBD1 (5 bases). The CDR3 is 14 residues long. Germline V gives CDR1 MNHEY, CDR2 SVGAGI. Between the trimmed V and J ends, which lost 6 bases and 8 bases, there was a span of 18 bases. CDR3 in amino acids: CASSLSGADGTQYF. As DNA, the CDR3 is TGTGCCAGCAGCCTCTCTGGGGCCGATGGTACGCAGTATTTT.

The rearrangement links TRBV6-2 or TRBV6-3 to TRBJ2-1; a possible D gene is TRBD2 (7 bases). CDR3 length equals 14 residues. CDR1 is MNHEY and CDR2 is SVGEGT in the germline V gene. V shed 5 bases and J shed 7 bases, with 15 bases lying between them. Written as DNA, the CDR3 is TGTGCCAGCAGTGGCCGGGGGGCAGTGAATGAGCAGTTCTTC. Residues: CASSGRGAVNEQFF.

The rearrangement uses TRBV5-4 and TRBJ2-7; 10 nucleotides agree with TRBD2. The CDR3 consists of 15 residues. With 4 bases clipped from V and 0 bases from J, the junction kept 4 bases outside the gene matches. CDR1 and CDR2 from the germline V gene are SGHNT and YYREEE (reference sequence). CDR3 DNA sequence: TGTGCCAGCAGCGTTAGCGGGAGGCCCTCCTACGAGCAGTACTTC. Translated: CASSVSGRPSYEQYF.

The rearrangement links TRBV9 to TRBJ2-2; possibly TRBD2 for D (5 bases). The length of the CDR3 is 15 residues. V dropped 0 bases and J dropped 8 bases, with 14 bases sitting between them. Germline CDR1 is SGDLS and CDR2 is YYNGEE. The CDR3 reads CASSVVDFGTGELFF. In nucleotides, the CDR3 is TGTGCCAGCAGCGTAGTGGACTTTGGTACGGGGGAGCTGTTTTTT.